The 10 T cell receptor beta chains below come from one sample, sequenced in a study of T cell repertoires in ileal Crohn's disease. Profiling relied on immunoSEQ multiplex PCR, and the TCRdb table lists in-frame clones only, not all of them. The table has 6,500 to 8,000 clones, about 70% seen once. The sample's time point: neoterminal ileum biopsy at postoperative endoscopy, about 6 months after surgery. Material for sequencing was ileal tissue. These receptors were obtained from an adult with Crohn's disease.

The genes are TRBV19 and TRBJ1-3; TRBD1 matches 8 bases. V gave up 11 bases and J gave up 5 bases; unmatched junction bases: 8. CDR1 and CDR2 (germline): LNHDA, SQIVND (reference sequence). The CDR3 is 13 amino acids. In nucleotides, the CDR3 is TGTGCCTCGTACAGGGGGGATCGAAACACCATATATTTT. Encoded protein: CASYRGDRNTIYF.

The chain joins TRBV2 to TRBJ1-2; D unclear. V lost 3 bases and J lost 2, with 10 bases in between. CDR1 is SNHLY, CDR2 FYNNEI, per germline. The CDR3 has 14 amino acids. The CDR3 sequence: CASSEAHSNYGYTF. The CDR3 DNA follows: TGTGCCAGCAGTGAGGCCCACAGCAACTATGGCTACACCTTC.

This rearrangement joins TRBV5-1 to TRBJ1-5; 7 bases agree with TRBD1. The V gene's germline CDR1 is SGHRS and CDR2 YFSETQ. The trim removed 5 bases at V and 2 bases at J, leaving 4 bases unmatched. The CDR3 has 14 residues. The CDR3 loop is CASSYRGGNQPQHF. The DNA for the CDR3 is TGCGCCAGCAGTTACAGGGGAGGCAATCAGCCCCAGCATTTT.

This clone was counted only a few times. The V and J genes are TRBV7-8 and TRBJ1-2; D unresolved. Trimming removed 5 bases from V and 7 bases from J, with 11 bases in between. Germline V gene lookup returns CDR1 SGHVS and CDR2 FQNEAQ. The CDR3 consists of 12 residues. The CDR3 loop is CASSPPGGGYTF. The DNA for the CDR3 is TGTGCCAGCAGCCCGCCGGGAGGTGGCTACACCTTC. Full variable domain (missing parts from reference TRBV7-8 and TRBJ1-2): GAGVSQSPRYKVAKRGQDVALRCDPISGHVSLFWYQQALGQGPEFLTYFQNEAQLDKSGLPSDRFFAERPEGSVSTLKIQRTQQEDSAVYLCASSPPGGGYTFGSGTRLTVV.

This clone came up a few times. The chain employs TRBV5-1 and TRBJ2-3; 8 bases are a match to TRBD1. This CDR3 contains 16 residues. Per the germline V gene, CDR1 is SGHRS and CDR2 is YFSETQ. V gave up 4 bases and J gave up 1 base; unmatched junction bases: 8. The CDR3 loop is CASSIGQGAGTDTQYF. The CDR3 DNA follows: TGCGCCAGCAGCATCGGACAGGGAGCAGGCACAGATACGCAGTATTTT.

This clone showed up just a few times. The chain is built from TRBV5-1 and TRBJ2-3, with 10 bases identical to TRBD1. Germline CDR1 is SGHRS and CDR2 is YFSETQ. The V and J ends lost 4 bases and 6 bases, in that order; junction bases with no gene match: 14. The CDR3 is 17 amino acids. The CDR3 is CASSQEGQGFPQDTQYF. The DNA for the CDR3 is TGCGCCAGCAGCCAAGAGGGACAGGGGTTCCCTCAGGATACGCAGTATTTT.

This clone was observed a handful of times. The CDR3 region is CASSGTEAEGYTF. In DNA form, the CDR3 reads TGTGCCAGCAGCGGGACAGAGGCGGAGGGCTACACCTTC. This chain connects TRBV2 to TRBJ1-2; 7 bases are shared with TRBD1. CDR1 SNHLY and CDR2 FYNNEI come from the germline V gene. V dropped 6 bases and J dropped 8; count of bases not matched to a gene: 9. This CDR3 contains 13 residues. The entire variable domain, with the rest obtained from reference TRBV2 and TRBJ1-2, is as follows: EPEVTQTPSHQVTQMGQEVILRCVPISNHLYFYWYRQILGQKVEFLVSFYNNEISEKSEIFDDQFSVERPDGSNFTLKIRSTKLEDSAMYFCASSGTEAEGYTFGSGTRLTVV.

The V and J genes are TRBV28 and TRBJ1-2; no definite D call. The V gene lost 2 bases and the J gene lost 1 base, with 8 bases spanning the gap. This CDR3 spans 14 amino acids. Germline V gene data show CDR1 as MDHEN and CDR2 as SYDVKM. This CDR3 is CASSLNLFNYGYTF. CDR3 DNA sequence: TGTGCCAGCAGTTTAAATCTCTTTAACTATGGCTACACCTTC.

In this sample, this clone turned up a few times. V gene TRBV5-1 combines with J gene TRBJ2-7; tentatively, D is TRBD1 (6 bases). The length of the CDR3 is 14 residues. V was shortened by 7 bases and J by 3 bases, with 17 bases between the two germline ends. CDR1 SGHRS and CDR2 YFSETQ come from the germline V gene. This CDR3 is CASSGGQFNYEQYF. CDR3 nucleotide sequence: TGCGCCAGCTCCGGAGGACAGTTCAACTACGAGCAGTACTTC.

J is TRBJ2-5 and V is TRBV5-1; the D gene is possibly TRBD2 (6 bases). V gave up 1 base and J gave up 1 base, with 8 bases separating them. Germline V gene data show CDR1 as SGHRS and CDR2 as YFSETQ. The CDR3 is 14 residues long. Written as DNA, the CDR3 is TGCGCCAGCAGCTTGTTGCGGGGCCAAGAGACCCAGTACTTC. Translated, it gives CASSLLRGQETQYF.